The rows below give T cell receptor beta chains drawn from one sample of a study of shared clonotypes between healthy human individuals. Here immunoSEQ multiplex PCR was the method, and the copy in TCRdb shows in-frame clones only, minus some. Of about 870,000 clones listed, 90% to 95% are singletons. The sample consisted of naive CD8+ T cells sorted from blood. The receptors were sampled from a young man in good health. Both conserved end residues are part of each CDR3. A D gene is named only where the DNA matches it firmly. Clone size appears in some rows only: once, few, many, or a class for an expanded clone.

d_gene: TRBD1
abundance: NA
v_gene: TRBV28
len: 16
j_gene: TRBJ2-7
CDR3nt: TGTGCCAGCAGTTTAACCAGGACAGGGAGCTCCTACGAGCAGTACTTC
CDR3aa: CASSLTRTGSSYEQYF

d_gene: NA
abundance: NA
v_gene: TRBV2
len: 14
j_gene: TRBJ1-1
CDR3nt: TGTGCCAGCATCCCGAGGGGGGGCGGCAGTGAAGCTTTCTTT
CDR3aa: CASIPRGGGSEAFF

d_gene: NA
abundance: once
v_gene: TRBV15
len: 14
j_gene: TRBJ1-5
CDR3nt: TGTGCCACCAGCAGGGAGGGGGGCAATCAGCCCCAGCATTTT
CDR3aa: CATSREGGNQPQHF

d_gene: TRBD2
abundance: NA
v_gene: TRBV4-1
len: 17
j_gene: TRBJ2-7
CDR3nt: TGCGCCAGCAGCCAAAAATTAGCGGGGACGAGCTCCTACGAGCAGTACTTC
CDR3aa: CASSQKLAGTSSYEQYF

d_gene: TRBD2
abundance: NA
v_gene: TRBV10-2
len: 13
j_gene: TRBJ2-5
CDR3nt: TGCGCCAGCAGGTCGGGAGGGCAGGAGACCCAGTACTTC
CDR3aa: CASRSGGQETQYF

d_gene: NA
abundance: NA
v_gene: TRBV27
len: 15
j_gene: TRBJ2-3
CDR3nt: TGTGCCAGCAGTTTCGATGCCGAGGGGGGAGATACGCAGTATTTT
CDR3aa: CASSFDAEGGDTQYF

d_gene: NA
abundance: NA
v_gene: TRBV7-9
len: 14
j_gene: TRBJ1-1
CDR3nt: TGTGCCAGCACCCCCGGGCCCCGAGACACTGAAGCTTTCTTT
CDR3aa: CASTPGPRDTEAFF

d_gene: TRBD2
abundance: NA
v_gene: TRBV5-5
len: 15
j_gene: TRBJ2-7
CDR3nt: TGTGCCAGCAGCTTGGGACTAGCGCTCACCTACGAGCAGTACTTC
CDR3aa: CASSLGLALTYEQYF

d_gene: NA
abundance: NA
v_gene: TRBV6-1
len: 14
j_gene: TRBJ1-4
CDR3nt: TGTGCCAGCGTGGTCGGCTTCCGAGGTGAAAAACTGTTTTTT
CDR3aa: CASVVGFRGEKLFF

d_gene: NA
abundance: NA
v_gene: TRBV5-6
len: 16
j_gene: TRBJ1-4
CDR3nt: TGTGCCAGCAGCTCCACAGCTACATCAACTAATGAAAAACTGTTTTTT
CDR3aa: CASSSTATSTNEKLFF

d_gene: TRBD2
abundance: NA
v_gene: TRBV28
len: 18
j_gene: TRBJ2-7
CDR3nt: TGTGCCAGCAGTTTAAAGGCTAGCGGGAGTCCATCGGGGTACGAGCAGTACTTC
CDR3aa: CASSLKASGSPSGYEQYF

d_gene: TRBD2
abundance: NA
v_gene: TRBV15
len: 14
j_gene: TRBJ2-3
CDR3nt: TGTGCCACCAGCACCGGACTAGAGACAGATACGCAGTATTTT
CDR3aa: CATSTGLETDTQYF

d_gene: NA
abundance: NA
v_gene: TRBV7-9
len: 14
j_gene: TRBJ2-7
CDR3nt: TGTGCCAGCAGCTTGAGTGAGAGAGCCTACGAGCAGTACTTC
CDR3aa: CASSLSERAYEQYF

d_gene: TRBD1
abundance: NA
v_gene: TRBV29-1
len: 18
j_gene: TRBJ2-6
CDR3nt: TGCAGCGTTGAGGATTATACAGGGGGCGGCTCTGGGGCCAACGTCCTGACTTTC
CDR3aa: CSVEDYTGGGSGANVLTF

d_gene: NA
abundance: NA
v_gene: TRBV28
len: 14
j_gene: TRBJ2-5
CDR3nt: TGTGCCAGCACCTCCCCCCGGCCCCAGGAGACCCAGTACTTC
CDR3aa: CASTSPRPQETQYF

d_gene: NA
abundance: NA
v_gene: TRBV7-9
len: 18
j_gene: TRBJ1-2
CDR3nt: TGTGCCAGCAGCTTAAAGTTTAGGGGGGAGATAGCTAACTATGGCTACACCTTC
CDR3aa: CASSLKFRGEIANYGYTF

d_gene: NA
abundance: NA
v_gene: TRBV9
len: 17
j_gene: TRBJ2-2
CDR3nt: TGTGCCAGCAGCGTAGACCGGACAGAGATGAACACCGGGGAGCTGTTTTTT
CDR3aa: CASSVDRTEMNTGELFF

d_gene: NA
abundance: NA
v_gene: TRBV25-1
len: 16
j_gene: TRBJ1-5
CDR3nt: TGTGCCAGCGTACCGGGGCCAGGCTATAGCAATCAGCCCCAGCATTTT
CDR3aa: CASVPGPGYSNQPQHF

d_gene: NA
abundance: few
v_gene: TRBV7-9
len: 16
j_gene: TRBJ2-3
CDR3nt: TGTGCCAGCAGCTTGGAAGCGGGCTGGTCCACAGATACGCAGTATTTT
CDR3aa: CASSLEAGWSTDTQYF

d_gene: NA
abundance: NA
v_gene: TRBV2
len: 14
j_gene: TRBJ2-1
CDR3nt: TGTGCCAGCTGGGGGGAGGTCCCCTACAATGAACAGTTCTTC
CDR3aa: CASWGEVPYNEQFF

d_gene: NA
abundance: NA
v_gene: TRBV30
len: 17
j_gene: TRBJ2-7
CDR3nt: TGTGCCTCCGTCCCGCACGATCTGGGGGCTGCCTCCTACGAGCAGTACTTC
CDR3aa: CASVPHDLGAASYEQYF

d_gene: TRBD1
abundance: NA
v_gene: TRBV7-9
len: 14
j_gene: TRBJ2-7
CDR3nt: TGTGCCAGCAGTAACCCGGGACAGGGCTACGAGCAGTACTTC
CDR3aa: CASSNPGQGYEQYF

d_gene: NA
abundance: few
v_gene: TRBV28
len: 15
j_gene: TRBJ2-3
CDR3nt: TGTGCCAGCAGTCTCGACTCCTCCCGCACAGATACGCAGTATTTT
CDR3aa: CASSLDSSRTDTQYF

d_gene: NA
abundance: NA
v_gene: TRBV4-1
len: 16
j_gene: TRBJ2-4
CDR3nt: TGCGCCAGCAGCGAAACAGTGTCCCTAGCCAAAAACATTCAGTACTTC
CDR3aa: CASSETVSLAKNIQYF

d_gene: TRBD2
abundance: NA
v_gene: TRBV10-2
len: 14
j_gene: TRBJ2-5
CDR3nt: TGCGCCAGCAGTGCCGGGACTAGTGAAGAGACCCAGTACTTC
CDR3aa: CASSAGTSEETQYF

d_gene: NA
abundance: few
v_gene: TRBV11-2
len: 12
j_gene: TRBJ1-2
CDR3nt: TGTGCCAGCAGCTTAGATGATCATGGCTACACCTTC
CDR3aa: CASSLDDHGYTF

d_gene: TRBD2
abundance: NA
v_gene: TRBV19
len: 16
j_gene: TRBJ2-2
CDR3nt: TGTGCCAGTAGTAAGCTTAAGTCGGGAGGAGTCGGGGAGCTGTTTTTT
CDR3aa: CASSKLKSGGVGELFF

d_gene: NA
abundance: NA
v_gene: TRBV7-6
len: 14
j_gene: TRBJ2-5
CDR3nt: TGTGCCAGCAGCTCTAGATCTCTTTTCGAGACCCAGTACTTC
CDR3aa: CASSSRSLFETQYF

d_gene: NA
abundance: NA
v_gene: TRBV5-1
len: 13
j_gene: TRBJ2-7
CDR3nt: TGCGCCAGCAGCCCCGGGGCCAACTACGAGCAGTACTTC
CDR3aa: CASSPGANYEQYF

d_gene: TRBD1
abundance: NA
v_gene: TRBV11-2
len: 14
j_gene: TRBJ2-2
CDR3nt: TGTGCCAGCAGCCCAGACAGGGTCACCGGGGAGCTGTTTTTT
CDR3aa: CASSPDRVTGELFF

d_gene: NA
abundance: NA
v_gene: TRBV6-1
len: 15
j_gene: TRBJ1-1
CDR3nt: TGTGCCAGCAGTGATTGGACAGTTATGAACACTGAAGCTTTCTTT
CDR3aa: CASSDWTVMNTEAFF

d_gene: TRBD1
abundance: NA
v_gene: TRBV14
len: 14
j_gene: TRBJ2-1
CDR3nt: TGTGCCAGCAGCCACCCCGGACAGGGGTATGAGCAGTTCTTC
CDR3aa: CASSHPGQGYEQFF

d_gene: TRBD2
abundance: NA
v_gene: TRBV25-1
len: 14
j_gene: TRBJ2-1
CDR3nt: TGTGCCAGCAGCGGGACTAGCGGGAGGAATGAGCAGTTCTTC
CDR3aa: CASSGTSGRNEQFF

d_gene: TRBD1
abundance: NA
v_gene: TRBV29-1
len: 13
j_gene: TRBJ1-2
CDR3nt: TGCAGCGTTGTCGGCAGGGGGCTTGAGGGCTACACCTTC
CDR3aa: CSVVGRGLEGYTF

d_gene: TRBD2
abundance: NA
v_gene: TRBV4-1
len: 19
j_gene: TRBJ2-6
CDR3nt: TGCGCCAGCAGCCAACTCCGACTAGCGGATGACTCTGGGGCCAACGTCCTGACTTTC
CDR3aa: CASSQLRLADDSGANVLTF

d_gene: NA
abundance: NA
v_gene: TRBV29-1
len: 11
j_gene: TRBJ2-1
CDR3nt: TGCAGCGTTGTTTCGACAAGTGAGCAGTTCTTC
CDR3aa: CSVVSTSEQFF

d_gene: TRBD2
abundance: NA
v_gene: TRBV27
len: 15
j_gene: TRBJ2-1
CDR3nt: TGTGCCAGCAGTTTATCCCCCCAGACTAGCGGGAAGCAGTTCTTC
CDR3aa: CASSLSPQTSGKQFF

d_gene: NA
abundance: once
v_gene: TRBV5-1
len: 13
j_gene: TRBJ2-7
CDR3nt: TGCGCCAGCCGGCCGACAGGCTACTACGAGCAGTACTTC
CDR3aa: CASRPTGYYEQYF

d_gene: NA
abundance: NA
v_gene: TRBV18
len: 16
j_gene: TRBJ2-7
CDR3nt: TGTGCCAGCTCACCTTACGGGACTGAAGGATCTTACGAGCAGTACTTC
CDR3aa: CASSPYGTEGSYEQYF

d_gene: NA
abundance: NA
v_gene: TRBV4-3
len: 15
j_gene: TRBJ2-7
CDR3nt: TGCGCCAGCAGCCAAGAGCGGGCCAGCTCCTACGAGCAGTACTTC
CDR3aa: CASSQERASSYEQYF

d_gene: NA
abundance: NA
v_gene: TRBV27
len: 14
j_gene: TRBJ2-7
CDR3nt: TGTGCCAGCAGTTTATCGGCCTCGTCCTACGAGCAGTACTTC
CDR3aa: CASSLSASSYEQYF

d_gene: NA
abundance: NA
v_gene: TRBV6-6
len: 11
j_gene: TRBJ2-7
CDR3nt: TGTGCCAGCAGTTACACCCTAGAGCAGTACTTC
CDR3aa: CASSYTLEQYF

d_gene: TRBD1
abundance: NA
v_gene: TRBV7-9
len: 14
j_gene: TRBJ2-7
CDR3nt: TGTGCCAGCAGCTTCCAAGGGACAGGCTACGAGCAGTACTTC
CDR3aa: CASSFQGTGYEQYF

d_gene: NA
abundance: NA
v_gene: TRBV7-9
len: 18
j_gene: TRBJ2-6
CDR3nt: TGTGCCAGCAGCTTAGCGAGGATAGGGTTAGGAGGGGCCAACGTCCTGACTTTC
CDR3aa: CASSLARIGLGGANVLTF

d_gene: NA
abundance: NA
v_gene: TRBV27
len: 14
j_gene: TRBJ2-3
CDR3nt: TGTGCCAGCAGTTTCGGGGTTAGCACAGATACGCAGTATTTT
CDR3aa: CASSFGVSTDTQYF

d_gene: NA
abundance: once
v_gene: TRBV28
len: 16
j_gene: TRBJ1-5
CDR3nt: TGTGCCAGCATAGCGAACGGGGAATATAGCAATCAGCCCCAGCATTTT
CDR3aa: CASIANGEYSNQPQHF

d_gene: NA
abundance: NA
v_gene: TRBV2
len: 13
j_gene: TRBJ1-2
CDR3nt: TGTGCCAGCAGTGCCGACAGGAACTATGGCTACACCTTC
CDR3aa: CASSADRNYGYTF

d_gene: TRBD1
abundance: few
v_gene: TRBV7-9
len: 16
j_gene: TRBJ2-2
CDR3nt: TGTGCCAGCAGCCCTACCGGGACAGCGAACACCGGGGAGCTGTTTTTT
CDR3aa: CASSPTGTANTGELFF

d_gene: NA
abundance: once
v_gene: TRBV6-5
len: 16
j_gene: TRBJ2-7
CDR3nt: TGTGCCAGCAGTTACTCGTCTGGGGGCAGCTCCTACGAGCAGTACTTC
CDR3aa: CASSYSSGGSSYEQYF

d_gene: NA
abundance: NA
v_gene: TRBV6-6
len: 13
j_gene: TRBJ2-7
CDR3nt: TGTGCCAGCAGTTACGGGGGGCCAGACGAGCAGTACTTC
CDR3aa: CASSYGGPDEQYF

d_gene: TRBD2
abundance: NA
v_gene: TRBV28
len: 14
j_gene: TRBJ2-1
CDR3nt: TGTGCCAGCACCCTTAGCGGGAGCCCCATTGAGCAGTTCTTC
CDR3aa: CASTLSGSPIEQFF

d_gene: NA
abundance: NA
v_gene: TRBV11-2
len: 16
j_gene: TRBJ2-1
CDR3nt: TGTGCCAGCACCGAGGGAAGGATGGGGGTCTACAATGAGCAGTTCTTC
CDR3aa: CASTEGRMGVYNEQFF

d_gene: TRBD2
abundance: NA
v_gene: TRBV7-6
len: 16
j_gene: TRBJ2-1
CDR3nt: TGTGCCAGCAGCTTAGATAGCGGGAGCTCCTACAATGAGCAGTTCTTC
CDR3aa: CASSLDSGSSYNEQFF

d_gene: TRBD1
abundance: NA
v_gene: TRBV7-9
len: 13
j_gene: TRBJ2-7
CDR3nt: TGTGCCAGCAGCCCGACAGGGTCCGACGAGCAGTACTTC
CDR3aa: CASSPTGSDEQYF

d_gene: TRBD2
abundance: NA
v_gene: TRBV2
len: 13
j_gene: TRBJ2-1
CDR3nt: TGTGCCAGCGAGGGACTAGCGGGCAATGAGCAGTTCTTC
CDR3aa: CASEGLAGNEQFF